These T cell receptor beta chains were read from a single sample in a study of blood T cell repertoires in COVID-19. Generated by immunoSEQ multiplex PCR, the TCRdb table keeps only in-frame clones and is missing some. The data show approximately 310,000 clones, around 84% seen once. The sequenced sample was PBMCs or T cells enriched from blood (not recorded which). The receptor source for this set is a woman aged 25 to 39 who had been exposed to COVID-19. The CDR3 runs from the conserved cysteine through the conserved F or W. D genes are given only for firm matches. The listing skips clone size in some rows; elsewhere it reads once, few, many or a size class.

CDR3 protein	CDR3 DNA	D gene	clone size	V gene	J gene
CASSRNYNEQFF	TGTGCCAGCAGTCGTAACTACAATGAGCAGTTCTTC	NA	NA	TRBV7-2	TRBJ2-1
CASSLSDRETPYTF	TGCGCCAGCAGTTTGAGCGACAGGGAAACCCCCTACACCTTC	TRBD1	NA	TRBV5-1	TRBJ1-2
CASSSPQTSGRVSTDTQYF	TGTGCCAGCAGTTCTCCTCAAACTAGCGGGAGGGTTAGCACAGATACGCAGTATTTT	TRBD2	NA	TRBV28	TRBJ2-3
CASAYYTPNEQFF	TGTGCCAGCGCCTATTATACCCCCAATGAGCAGTTCTTC	NA	NA	TRBV7-9	TRBJ2-1
CASSTPTSGRENIQYF	TGTGCCAGCAGCACCCCGACTAGCGGGAGGGAAAACATTCAGTACTTC	TRBD2	NA	TRBV5-6	TRBJ2-4
CASRDSGYGYTF	TGTGCCTCAAGGGACAGCGGCTATGGCTACACCTTC	TRBD1	NA	TRBV19	TRBJ1-2
CASSLVGQGKETQYF	TGTGCCAGCAGCTTAGTGGGGCAGGGAAAAGAGACCCAGTACTTC	NA	NA	TRBV7-9	TRBJ2-5
CASSLDDGEMPSNQPQHF	TGCGCCAGCAGCCTCGATGACGGGGAGATGCCCTCCAATCAGCCCCAGCATTTT	NA	NA	TRBV4-1	TRBJ1-5
CASSLQGAGGNTIYF	TGTGCCAGCAGTTTGCAGGGGGCTGGGGGAAACACCATATATTTT	TRBD1	NA	TRBV28	TRBJ1-3
CASSLFTAASGNTIYF	TGTGCCAGCAGCTTATTCACTGCGGCGTCTGGAAACACCATATATTTT	NA	few	TRBV7-8	TRBJ1-3
CASSLYSGSSYNEQFF	TGCGCCAGCAGCCTTTATAGCGGGAGCTCCTACAATGAGCAGTTCTTC	TRBD2	NA	TRBV5-1	TRBJ2-1
CASSQDFGSSGNTIYF	TGTGCCAGCAGCCAAGATTTCGGGTCCTCTGGAAACACCATATATTTT	NA	few	TRBV3-1/TRBV3-2	TRBJ1-3
CASSSRTSGSRDTQYF	TGTGCCAGCAGCTCCCGGACTAGCGGGTCCCGAGATACGCAGTATTTT	TRBD2	few	TRBV7-8	TRBJ2-3
CASTLQVTGTEAFF	TGTGCCAGTACCTTACAGGTTACCGGCACTGAAGCTTTCTTT	NA	NA	TRBV19	TRBJ1-1
CASSFGGNEQFF	TGTGCCAGCAGTTTCGGGGGCAATGAGCAGTTCTTC	NA	NA	TRBV5-6	TRBJ2-1
CASTAGDGGYNSPLHF	TGTGCCAGCACCGCGGGGGATGGGGGTTATAATTCACCCCTCCACTTT	NA	NA	TRBV25-1	TRBJ1-6
CASRRGVGEKLFF	TGTGCCAGCCGTCGCGGGGTCGGGGAAAAACTGTTTTTT	NA	NA	TRBV11-2	TRBJ1-4
CASSQWDSPNYGYTF	TGTGCCAGCAGTCAATGGGACAGTCCTAACTATGGCTACACCTTC	TRBD1	once	TRBV27	TRBJ1-2
CASDVTGANTEAFF	TGTGCCTCAGATGTAACAGGGGCGAACACTGAAGCTTTCTTT	TRBD1	NA	TRBV24-1	TRBJ1-1
CASSVATGSGGSSYNEQFF	TGTGCCAGCAGCGTAGCTACTGGGAGCGGGGGTAGCTCCTACAATGAGCAGTTCTTC	TRBD2	NA	TRBV9	TRBJ2-1